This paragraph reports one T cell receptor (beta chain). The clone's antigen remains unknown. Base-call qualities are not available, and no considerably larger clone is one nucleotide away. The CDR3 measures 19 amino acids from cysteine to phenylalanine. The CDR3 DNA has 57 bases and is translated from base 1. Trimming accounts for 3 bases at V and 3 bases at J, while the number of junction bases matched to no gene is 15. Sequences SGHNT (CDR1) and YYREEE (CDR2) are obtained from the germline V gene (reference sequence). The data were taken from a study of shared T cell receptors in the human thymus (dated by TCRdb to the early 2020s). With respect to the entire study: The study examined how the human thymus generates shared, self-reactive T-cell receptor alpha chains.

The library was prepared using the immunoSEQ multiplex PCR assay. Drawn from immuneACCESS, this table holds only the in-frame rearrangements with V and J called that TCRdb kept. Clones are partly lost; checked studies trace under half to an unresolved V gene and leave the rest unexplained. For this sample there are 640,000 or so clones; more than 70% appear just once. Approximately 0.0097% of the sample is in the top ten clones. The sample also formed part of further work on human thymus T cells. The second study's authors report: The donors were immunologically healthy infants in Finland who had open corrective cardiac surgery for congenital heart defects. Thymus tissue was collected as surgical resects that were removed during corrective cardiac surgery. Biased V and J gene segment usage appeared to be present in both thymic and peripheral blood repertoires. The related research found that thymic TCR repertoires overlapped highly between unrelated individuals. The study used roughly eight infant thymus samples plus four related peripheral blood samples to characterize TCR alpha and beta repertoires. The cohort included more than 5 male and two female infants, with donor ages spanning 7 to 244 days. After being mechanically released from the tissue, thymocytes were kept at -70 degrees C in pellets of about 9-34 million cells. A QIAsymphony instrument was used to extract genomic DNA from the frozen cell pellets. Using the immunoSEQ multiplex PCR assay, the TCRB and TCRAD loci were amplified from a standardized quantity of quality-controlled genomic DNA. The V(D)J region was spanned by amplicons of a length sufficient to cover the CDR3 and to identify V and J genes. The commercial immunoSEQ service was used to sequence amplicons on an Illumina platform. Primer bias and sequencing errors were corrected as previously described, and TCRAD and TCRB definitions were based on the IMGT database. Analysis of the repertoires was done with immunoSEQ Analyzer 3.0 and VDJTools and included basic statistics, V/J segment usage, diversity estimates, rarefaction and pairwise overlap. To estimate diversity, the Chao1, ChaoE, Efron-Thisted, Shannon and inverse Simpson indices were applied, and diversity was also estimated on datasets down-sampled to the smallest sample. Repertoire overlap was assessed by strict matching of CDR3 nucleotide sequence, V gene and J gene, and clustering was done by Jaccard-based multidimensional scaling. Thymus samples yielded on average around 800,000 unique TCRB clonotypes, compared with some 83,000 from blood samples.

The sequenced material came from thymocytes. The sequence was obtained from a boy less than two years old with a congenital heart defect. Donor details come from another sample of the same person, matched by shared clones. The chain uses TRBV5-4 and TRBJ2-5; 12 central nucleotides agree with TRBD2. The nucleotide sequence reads TGTGCCAGCAGCTCTGATCCGTTAGGACTAGCGGGACCTAAAGAGACCCAGTACTTC. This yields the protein CASSSDPLGLAGPKETQYF.